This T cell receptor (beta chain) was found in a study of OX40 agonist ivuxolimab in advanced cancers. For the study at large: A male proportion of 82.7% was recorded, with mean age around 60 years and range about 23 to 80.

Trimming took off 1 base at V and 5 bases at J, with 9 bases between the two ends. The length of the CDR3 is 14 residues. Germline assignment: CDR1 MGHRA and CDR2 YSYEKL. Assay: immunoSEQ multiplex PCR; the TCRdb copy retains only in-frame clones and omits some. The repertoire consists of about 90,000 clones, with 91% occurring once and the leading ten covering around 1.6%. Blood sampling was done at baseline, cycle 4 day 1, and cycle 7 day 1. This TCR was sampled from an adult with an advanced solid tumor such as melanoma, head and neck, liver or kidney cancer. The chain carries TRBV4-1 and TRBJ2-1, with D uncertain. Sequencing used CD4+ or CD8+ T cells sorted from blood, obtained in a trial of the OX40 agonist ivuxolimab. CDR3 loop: CASSQVSRDNEQFF. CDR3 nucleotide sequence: TGCGCCAGCAGCCAAGTTTCTCGGGACAATGAGCAGTTCTTC.